These 20 T cell receptor beta chains share one sample of origin, sequenced in a study of human T cells and chemical hapten exposure. The time point: patch test 1, 2 weeks after DPC sensitization. Treatment specified: therapeutic diphenylcyclopropenone sensitization with weekly scalp DPC. TCRdb recomputed calls from the RACE reads with MiXCR, one row per CDR3 protein. The table includes approximately 400,000 distinct CDR3 sequences, roughly 4.8% detected once. The specimen was whole blood, collected in connection with sensitization to the hapten diphenylcyclopropenone (DPC). These receptors were taken from a woman aged 45-60 years with alopecia areata. Some clones in this sample may be carry-over from other donors' samples.

This clonotype showed up just a few times. The chain joins TRBV30 to TRBJ2-1; D remains ambiguous. Germline assignment: CDR1 GTSNPN and CDR2 SVGIG (reference sequence). Deletions cut 4 bases from V and 3 bases from J, with 4 bases between. The CDR3 spans 11 residues. The CDR3 spells CAWNLYNEQFF. CDR3 DNA sequence: TGTGCCTGGAATCTCTACAATGAGCAGTTCTTC.

This clonotype was seen a handful of times. This chain joins TRBV29-1 and TRBJ2-1; D possibly uses TRBD1 or TRBD2 (5 bases each). The CDR3 is 11 residues long. V was cut by 4 bases and J by 9 bases, with 10 bases left in between. CDR1 SQVTM and CDR2 ANQGSEA come from the germline V gene. The CDR3 bases are TGCAGCGTTGGGGACCCCCCTGAGCAGTTCTTC. Amino acids: CSVGDPPEQFF.

This clonotype appeared many times. This rearrangement joins TRBV4-2 to TRBJ2-3; D not resolved. This CDR3 contains 12 residues. Trimming took off 2 bases at V and 2 bases at J, with 2 bases between the two ends. The germline gives CDR1 LGHNA, CDR2 YNFKEQ. The CDR3 sequence is CASSQNTDTQYF. CDR3 nucleotides: TGTGCCAGCAGCCAAAACACAGATACGCAGTATTTT.

At least ten counts were recorded for this clonotype. The V call is TRBV20-1, the J call TRBJ1-2; the D gene is possibly TRBD1 (5 bases). Trimming took 3 bases from V and 0 from J, leaving 11 bases between them. The CDR3 sequence is 14 residues long. Germline CDR1 is DFQATT and CDR2 is SNEGSKA (reference sequence). The CDR3 reads CSASGAATNYGYTF. The CDR3 DNA reads TGCAGTGCTAGTGGGGCAGCAACTAACTATGGCTACACCTTC.

This clonotype was seen at least ten times. The V gene is TRBV9, the J gene TRBJ2-7, with D possibly being TRBD1 (7 bases). Germline lookup yields CDR1 SGDLS and CDR2 YYNGEE. V lost 4 bases and J lost 0, with 14 bases in between. The CDR3 spans 15 residues. The CDR3 DNA follows: TGTGCCAGCAGCTCGACAGGGAGGTACTCCTACGAGCAGTACTTC. Protein sequence: CASSSTGRYSYEQYF.

This clonotype was detected only a few times. The V and J genes are TRBV19 and TRBJ2-7; D remains unclear. Deletions cut 1 base from V and 0 bases from J, with 10 bases between. Germline lookup yields CDR1 LNHDA and CDR2 SQIVND (reference sequence). This CDR3 has 15 amino acids. For the CDR3, the DNA is TGTGCCAGTAGTATAGGCGACGGCTTCTCCTACGAGCAGTACTTC. Residues: CASSIGDGFSYEQYF.

This clonotype appeared many times. The V and J genes are TRBV29-1 and TRBJ2-2; the match to TRBD2 covers 10 bases. The CDR3 length is 16 residues. J lost 7 bases, V lost 0 bases, and 8 bases had no gene match. From germline, CDR1 is SQVTM and CDR2 ANQGSEA. DNA for the CDR3: TGCAGCGTTGAAGATACGCTAGCGGGAGAAATCGGGGAGCTGTTTTTT. Its protein product is CSVEDTLAGEIGELFF.

This clonotype was detected only a few times. V usage is TRBV28 and J usage is TRBJ2-1; D uncertain. V was pared by 2 bases and J by 5 bases, with 16 bases between. Germline CDR1 is MDHEN and CDR2 is SYDVKM. This CDR3 is 16 amino acids long. The CDR3 bases are TGTGCCAGCAGTTTAGCCTTTGGACCTCAAAACAATGAGCAGTTCTTC. This encodes CASSLAFGPQNNEQFF.

This clonotype showed up many times. V and J are TRBV19 and TRBJ1-5, with D perhaps matching TRBD1 (5 bases). Looked up from germline, CDR1 is LNHDA and CDR2 is SQIVND (reference sequence). With 11 bases removed from V and 0 bases from J, the gap between germline ends came to 23 bases. This CDR3 region has 17 residues. CDR3 sequence (DNA): TGTGCCTCAAAGCCCGGACACCCAGAATATAGCAATCAGCCCCAGCATTTT. Encoded protein: CASKPGHPEYSNQPQHF.

This clonotype appeared many times. The V and J genes are TRBV29-1 and TRBJ1-1; D is unresolved. V lost 0 bases, J lost 7 bases, and 12 bases lay in between. Germline CDR1 is SQVTM and CDR2 is ANQGSEA. This CDR3 region has 13 residues. The CDR3 DNA reads as TGCAGCGTTGAAGAGGTGGGCGCAGGTGAAGCTTTCTTT. It specifies CSVEEVGAGEAFF.

This clonotype has ten or more counts. The chain employs TRBV9 and TRBJ2-3, with 10 nucleotides matching TRBD1. Germline CDR1 and CDR2: SGDLS and YYNGEE. The CDR3 covers 15 residues. V lost 0 bases to trimming and J lost 6 bases; unmatched junction nucleotides: 4. CDR3: CASSVGQGAWDTQYF. The CDR3 nucleotides are TGTGCCAGCAGCGTAGGACAGGGGGCTTGGGATACGCAGTATTTT.

The chain employs TRBV6-1 and TRBJ2-4; 8 bases fit TRBD1. CDR1 is MNHNS, CDR2 SASEGT, per germline. V gave up 3 bases and J gave up 6 bases; unmatched junction bases: 7. This CDR3 region has 15 residues. In DNA form, the CDR3 reads TGTGCCAGCAGTGAGGGGGTTACAGGGGGAAACATTCAGTACTTC. Translated, it gives CASSEGVTGGNIQYF.

This clonotype came up many times. The genes are TRBV9 and TRBJ2-5, with TRBD1 matching over 9 bases. Germline values: CDR1 SGDLS, CDR2 YYNGEE. After removal of 4 bases from V and 4 bases from J, the junction contained 8 bases not matched to a gene. The CDR3 spans 15 residues. CDR3 nucleotide sequence: TGTGCCAGCAGCAATCCGGGACAGGGTCGAGAGACCCAGTACTTC. This sequence encodes CASSNPGQGRETQYF.

This clonotype appeared many times. The V and J genes are TRBV20-1 and TRBJ1-6; D unclear. The V end was cut by 0 bases, the J end by 0 bases, with 3 bases between. The germline V gene encodes CDR1 DFQATT and CDR2 SNEGSKA (reference sequence). CDR3 size: 14 residues. The CDR3 DNA reads TGCAGTGCTAGAGAGAGCTCCTATAATTCACCCCTCCACTTT. This codes for CSARESSYNSPLHF.

This clonotype occurred many times. The J gene is TRBJ2-7, the V gene TRBV2, with a tentative D call TRBD2 (5 bases). V lost 11 bases, J lost 5 bases, and 7 bases lay in between. The CDR3 totals 9 residues. Germline CDR1 SNHLY, CDR2 FYNNEI. CDR3 coding DNA: TGTGCCGGGCGGGACGAGCAGTACTTC. Translated: CAGRDEQYF. Looking up the rest from reference TRBV2 and TRBJ2-7 gives the full variable domain: EPEVTQTPSHQVTQMGQEVILRCVPISNHLYFYWYRQILGQKVEFLVSFYNNEISEKSEIFDDQFSVERPDGSNFTLKIRSTKLEDSAMYFCAGRDEQYFGPGTRLTVT.

The table lists this clonotype with many counts. V usage is TRBV9 and J usage is TRBJ2-3; unclear D gene. CDR3 length: 14 amino acids. Deletions cut 0 bases from V and 0 bases from J, with 5 bases between. Germline CDR1 and CDR2: SGDLS and YYNGEE. CDR3 sequence: CASSVGGSTDTQYF. Written as DNA, the CDR3 is TGTGCCAGCAGCGTAGGGGGTAGCACAGATACGCAGTATTTT.

This clonotype has only a few counts. This chain connects TRBV20-1 to TRBJ2-7, with a weak D call TRBD2 (5 bases). The germline V gene encodes CDR1 DFQATT and CDR2 SNEGSKA (reference sequence). V lost 5 bases, J lost 4 bases, and 18 bases lay in between. This CDR3 has 14 residues. Here the CDR3 reads CSALWTSSLYEQYF. DNA for the CDR3: TGCAGTGCTCTCTGGACTTCCTCCCTTTACGAGCAGTACTTC.

Ten or more counts support this clonotype. The CDR3 DNA is TGTGCCAGCAGCTTCCTAGGCTACCTTGATTCACCCCTCCACTTT. Residues: CASSFLGYLDSPLHF. This chain joins TRBV7-2 and TRBJ1-6; D not resolved. V shed 3 bases and J shed 8 bases, with 14 bases lying between them. This CDR3 is 15 amino acids long. CDR1 is SGHTA, CDR2 FQGNSA, per germline.

This clonotype has a count of ten or more. The chain couples TRBV29-1 to TRBJ1-1, with D maybe TRBD1 (5 bases). The CDR3 is 13 amino acids. The germline V gene encodes CDR1 SQVTM and CDR2 ANQGSEA. Trimming left V 7 bases short and J 5 bases short, with 17 bases between. Here the CDR3 DNA reads TGCAGCGCCGCGGGGGAGATGGAAACTGAAGCTTTCTTT. Protein: CSAAGEMETEAFF.

The chain links TRBV5-1 to TRBJ2-3; 12 nucleotides match TRBD2. The CDR3 runs to 16 residues. V was clipped by 2 bases and J by 4 bases; unmatched bases: 5. Germline V CDR1 and CDR2: SGHRS, YFSETQ. CDR3 region: CASSFRTSGTADTQYF. CDR3 DNA sequence: TGCGCCAGCAGCTTTAGGACTAGCGGGACTGCAGATACGCAGTATTTT.